What follows are 17 T cell receptor beta chains derived from one specimen sequenced in a study of T cell repertoires in cytomegalovirus infection. One entry per CDR3 protein results from TCRdb running MiXCR on the reads. The table records about 480,000 distinct CDR3 sequences, 30% to 40% of them present only once. Their target antigens are unknown. The material was cultured PBMCs, obtained from culture after CMV antigen stimulation. Receptor source: a human donor in good health (CMV status not recorded). Some clones in this sample may be carry-over from other donors' samples.

This chain joins TRBV19 and TRBJ2-5, with 10 bases aligning to TRBD2. Germline-derived CDR1 and CDR2 are LNHDA and SQIVND (reference sequence). The CDR3 has 16 residues. Germline trimming cut 5 bases from V and 2 bases from J; bases unmatched to any gene: 8. Here the CDR3 DNA reads TGTGCCAGTAGTTTCGCCGGGACTAGCGTACAAGAGACCCAGTACTTC. Amino acids: CASSFAGTSVQETQYF.

This rearrangement joins TRBV7-6 to TRBJ2-3; the D is unclear. Germline CDR1 is SGHVS and CDR2 is FNYEAQ. V was shortened by 5 bases and J by 2 bases, with 8 bases between the two germline ends. The CDR3 has 13 residues. CDR3 DNA: TGTGCCAGCAGCCGACTCTTCACAGATACGCAGTATTTT. Its translation: CASSRLFTDTQYF.

In its sample, this clonotype was seen a few times. The chain is built from TRBV7-4 and TRBJ1-3; no definite D call. V lost 2 bases, J lost 7 bases, and 12 bases lay in between. CDR3 length equals 14 residues. The germline V gene encodes CDR1 SGHVT and CDR2 SQSDAQ. CDR3 sequence reads: CASSLLSLSNTIYF. CDR3 DNA: TGTGCCAGCAGCTTATTGTCTCTATCGAACACCATATATTTT.

This clonotype was seen more than once but under ten times. This chain links TRBV4-3 with TRBJ2-3, with a weak D call TRBD1 (6 bases). The length of the CDR3 is 14 residues. Per germline, CDR1 LGHNA and CDR2 YSLEER. Trimming stripped 0 bases from V and 10 bases from J, with 14 bases between. CDR3 sequence reads: CASSQDSDSGPQYF. CDR3 DNA: TGCGCCAGCAGCCAAGATTCGGACAGTGGCCCGCAGTATTTT.

The chain uses TRBV20-1 and TRBJ1-1, with no clear D. This CDR3 spans 14 amino acids. Germline CDR1 DFQATT, CDR2 SNEGSKA (reference sequence). The V gene lost 6 bases and the J gene lost 0 bases, with 14 bases spanning the gap. The chain's CDR3 is CSARASPMNTEAFF. The CDR3 region has the DNA TGCAGTGCCCGGGCATCGCCCATGAACACTGAAGCTTTCTTT.

This chain joins TRBV6-1 and TRBJ1-2; unclear D gene. This CDR3 comprises 16 residues. Germline CDR1 is MNHNS and CDR2 is SASEGT. The V end was cut by 3 bases, the J end by 4 bases, with 18 bases between. This CDR3 reads CASSEIFVQTGYGYTF. The CDR3 DNA reads as TGTGCCAGCAGTGAGATCTTTGTTCAGACGGGCTATGGCTACACCTTC.

This chain uses TRBV7-4 with TRBJ2-1; TRBD2 matches at 9 bases. Trimming cost V 0 bases and J 8 bases; bases outside gene matches: 2. Looked up from germline, CDR1 is SGHVT and CDR2 is SQSDAQ. CDR3 length: 14 residues. The CDR3 nucleotides are TGTGCCAGCAGCTTAGCGCGGGGGGGCCATGAGCAGTTCTTC. Translated: CASSLARGGHEQFF. Based on the CDR3 plus reference TRBV7-4 and TRBJ2-1, the full variable domain is GAGVSQSPRYKVAKRGRDVALRCDSISGHVTLYWYRQTLGQGSEVLTYSQSDAQRDKSGRPSGRFSAERPERSVSTLKIQRTEQGDSAVYLCASSLARGGHEQFFGPGTRLTVL.

This clonotype was detected only a few times. The V call is TRBV12-3 or TRBV12-4, the J call TRBJ1-1; maybe TRBD1 (5 bases). The CDR3 runs to 15 residues. Deletions cut 5 bases from V and 10 bases from J, with 23 bases between. CDR3 residues: CASSPRDVSGSGAFF. CDR3 coding DNA: TGTGCCAGCAGTCCCCGGGACGTATCTGGGTCCGGAGCTTTCTTT.

As DNA, the CDR3 is TGCAGTGCCGACGACATTAACTATGGCTACACCTTC. This sequence encodes CSADDINYGYTF. The chain has TRBV20-1 and TRBJ1-2; D ambiguous. The germline gives CDR1 DFQATT, CDR2 SNEGSKA (reference sequence). This CDR3 contains 12 residues. Trimming removed 6 bases from V and 1 base from J, with 9 bases in between.

This clonotype was seen more than once but under ten times. The genes are TRBV6-2 or TRBV6-3 and TRBJ2-7; no clear D. The germline gives CDR1 MNHEY, CDR2 SVGEGT. The CDR3 extends over 12 amino acids. Trimming removed 4 bases from V and 4 bases from J, with 8 bases in between. The CDR3 region is CASSSDEYEQYF. The CDR3 region has the DNA TGTGCCAGCAGTTCCGACGAGTACGAGCAGTACTTC.

The sample holds a few counts of this clonotype. The chain has TRBV7-6 and TRBJ2-1; 10 nucleotides agree with TRBD2. From germline, CDR1 is SGHVS and CDR2 FNYEAQ. The junction had 13 bases not matched to a gene; V was cut back by 3 bases and J by 2 bases. The CDR3 length is 19 residues. CDR3 bases: TGTGCCAGCAGCTTCCCCCCGCCTAGCGGGAGAGCCACCTACAATGAGCAGTTCTTC. Translated, it gives CASSFPPPSGRATYNEQFF.

This rearrangement joins TRBV4-1 to TRBJ1-6; D not resolved. This CDR3 has 16 amino acids. CDR1 and CDR2 from the germline V gene are MGHRA and YSYEKL. V was clipped by 3 bases and J by 0 bases, with 9 bases between them. The CDR3 sequence is CASSHISSSYNSPLHF. The CDR3 DNA is TGCGCCAGCAGCCACATCTCCAGCTCCTATAATTCACCCCTCCACTTT.

V gene TRBV11-1 combines with J gene TRBJ2-5; 8 bases fit TRBD2. The CDR3 extends over 15 amino acids. V was clipped by 4 bases and J by 4 bases; unmatched bases: 8. Germline CDR1 and CDR2: SGHAT and FQDESV (reference sequence). As DNA, the CDR3 is TGTGCCAGCAGCTCACCAGCGGGAGTGGGAGAGACCCAGTACTTC. It specifies CASSSPAGVGETQYF.

This sequence joins TRBV14 and TRBJ2-1, with D possibly being TRBD2 (5 bases). CDR1 is SGHDN, CDR2 FVKESK, per germline. Trimming pared 0 bases from V and 11 bases from J, leaving 23 bases between. The CDR3 length is 17 residues. The CDR3 region has the DNA TGTGCCAGCAGCCAAGATCTTGCGGGCTACACTCGACAACAGCAGTTCTTC. This codes for CASSQDLAGYTRQQQFF.

There are a few counts of this clonotype. The chain links TRBV2 to TRBJ2-2; D gene unclear. CDR1 SNHLY and CDR2 FYNNEI come from the germline V gene. Trimming left V 3 bases short and J 0 bases short, with 8 bases between. The CDR3 extends over 15 amino acids. The CDR3 sequence: CASSEGRANTGELFF. CDR3 sequence (DNA): TGTGCCAGCAGTGAGGGAAGGGCGAACACCGGGGAGCTGTTTTTT.

The chain is built from TRBV20-1 and TRBJ2-3, with 12 bases matching TRBD2. CDR3 length: 16 residues. Germline V gene lookup returns CDR1 DFQATT and CDR2 SNEGSKA (reference sequence). V lost 1 base and J lost 5; bases outside the gene matches: 7. CDR3 nucleotide sequence: TGCAGTGCTAGAGCCAGACTAGCGGGAGAAGGAGATACGCAGTATTTT. This encodes CSARARLAGEGDTQYF.

This clonotype was detected a few times. CDR3 sequence (DNA): TGTGCCAGTAGTTGGGTGGGGAATAACTATGGCTACACCTTC. Amino acid sequence: CASSWVGNNYGYTF. V usage is TRBV19 and J usage is TRBJ1-2; D is unresolved. V was cut by 5 bases and J by 1 base, with 11 bases left in between. Germline-derived CDR1 and CDR2 are LNHDA and SQIVND (reference sequence). The CDR3 loop spans 14 amino acids. The whole variable domain, filled in from reference TRBV19 and TRBJ1-2, reads DGGITQSPKYLFRKEGQNVTLSCEQNLNHDAMYWYRQDPGQGLRLIYYSQIVNDFQKGDIAEGYSVSREKKESFPLTVTSAQKNPTAFYLCASSWVGNNYGYTFGSGTRLTVV.